This T cell receptor (beta chain) emerged from a study of CD8 T cells in Susac syndrome. The CDR3 totals 12 residues. The ends were cut back, 1 base at V and 2 bases at J, with 6 bases in the middle. Germline lookup yields CDR1 DFQATT and CDR2 SNEGSKA (reference sequence). An amount of RNA that ranged from roughly 0.45 to 1 ug was reverse transcribed with random hexamers. TCRdb re-analysed the immunoSEQ multiplex PCR reads in MiXCR, keeping a single row per CDR3 protein. The sample consists of approximately 180,000 distinct CDR3 sequences, approximately 93% of them appearing once. Sequencing was done on a sample of CD4+ T cells from PBMCs. This TCR was recovered from a human donor with multiple sclerosis. The rearrangement joins TRBV20-1 to TRBJ2-7; D remains unclear. CDR3 sequence (DNA): TGCAGTGCTAGAGGCAGGACCTACGAGCAGTACTTC. Translating it yields CSARGRTYEQYF.